Each of the 21 T cell receptor beta chains below was sequenced from the same sample in a study of blood T cell repertoires in COVID-19. Assay used: immunoSEQ multiplex PCR; TCRdb lists only in-frame clones, some missing. The table shows 25,000 to 30,000 clones, with roughly nine tenths occurring only once. The sequencing sample was made of peripheral blood. All receptors come from a man between 65 and 85 years old with active COVID-19.

The chain has TRBV9 and TRBJ2-3; D is perhaps TRBD1 (6 bases). The germline V gene encodes CDR1 SGDLS and CDR2 YYNGEE. This CDR3 comprises 15 residues. V was shortened by 3 bases and J by 2 bases, with 13 bases between the two germline ends. CDR3: CASSGLQGPTDTQYF. CDR3 bases: TGTGCCAGCAGCGGATTACAGGGACCCACAGATACGCAGTATTTT.

This chain uses TRBV11-3 with TRBJ2-7, with D tentatively TRBD1 (5 bases). The V end was cut by 5 bases, the J end by 0 bases, with 8 bases between. There are 13 residues in the CDR3. Germline CDR1 SGHNT, CDR2 YENEEA. Written as DNA, the CDR3 is TGTGCCAGCAGCCCGGACAACTCCTACGAGCAGTACTTC. It yields the protein CASSPDNSYEQYF.

The chain links TRBV9 to TRBJ2-2; 7 bases are shared with TRBD1. The trim removed 8 bases at V and 0 bases at J, leaving 7 bases unmatched. There are 15 residues in the CDR3. CDR1 is SGDLS, CDR2 YYNGEE, per germline. The DNA for the CDR3 is TGTGCCAGTTTCCCTGGACAGGCGAACACCGGGGAGCTGTTTTTT. Its protein product is CASFPGQANTGELFF.

This clone was seen a single time. The chain employs TRBV21-1 and TRBJ2-7; whether TRBD1, the table's D call, matches the DNA was not checked. TRBV21-1 is classified as a pseudogene. The CDR3 is 14 residues long. CDR3 coding DNA: TGTGCCAGCACCCACTCCCAGGGGCTTTACGAGCAGTACTTC. It codes for CASTHSQGLYEQYF.

The V gene is TRBV5-1, the J gene TRBJ1-1; D is unresolved. V lost 4 bases and J lost 3, with 7 bases in between. CDR1 and CDR2 (germline): SGHRS, YFSETQ. This CDR3 is built from 12 residues. CDR3 sequence reads: CASSPPDTEAFF. In nucleotides, the CDR3 is TGCGCCAGCAGCCCTCCCGACACTGAAGCTTTCTTT. Supplemented by reference TRBV5-1 and TRBJ1-1, the full variable domain reads KAGVTQTPRYLIKTRGQQVTLSCSPISGHRSVSWYQQTPGQGLQFLFEYFSETQRNKGNFPGRFSGRQFSNSRSEMNVSTLELGDSALYLCASSPPDTEAFFGQGTRLTVV.

V gene TRBV14 combines with J gene TRBJ1-1; perhaps TRBD1 as D (5 bases). The germline V gene encodes CDR1 SGHDN and CDR2 FVKESK. CDR3 size: 12 residues. With 5 bases removed from V and 5 bases from J, the gap between germline ends came to 9 bases. CDR3 nucleotide sequence: TGTGCCAGCAGCGGTGGGGGGACTGAAGCTTTCTTT. It codes for CASSGGGTEAFF.

This rearrangement joins TRBV27 to TRBJ2-5; D possibly corresponds to TRBD2 (5 bases). Germline V lookup: CDR1 MNHEY, CDR2 SMNVEV (reference sequence). Trimming took 5 bases from V and 5 from J, leaving 15 bases between them. The CDR3 is 14 residues long. The CDR3 DNA sequence: TGTGCCAGCAGTCCGACTAACCTTCGGGAGACCCAGTACTTC. Its protein product is CASSPTNLRETQYF.

The chain is built from TRBV7-8 and TRBJ2-7, with 7 bases aligning to TRBD2. Losses at the gene ends were 5 bases for V and 2 bases for J; bases not matched to a gene: 6. In germline, CDR1 is SGHVS, CDR2 FQNEAQ. The CDR3 runs to 14 residues. CDR3 residues: CASSLGLITYEQYF. In nucleotides, the CDR3 is TGTGCCAGCAGCCTGGGACTAATTACCTACGAGCAGTACTTC. Filled out from reference TRBV7-8 and TRBJ2-7, the complete variable domain reads GAGVSQSPRYKVAKRGQDVALRCDPISGHVSLFWYQQALGQGPEFLTYFQNEAQLDKSGLPSDRFFAERPEGSVSTLKIQRTQQEDSAVYLCASSLGLITYEQYFGPGTRLTVT.

This chain links TRBV5-1 with TRBJ2-7; D may be TRBD1 (5 bases). The ends were cut back, 4 bases at V and 3 bases at J, with 8 bases in the middle. CDR3 size: 12 residues. Germline CDR1 SGHRS, CDR2 YFSETQ. The CDR3 is CASSAGNYEQYF. As DNA, the CDR3 is TGCGCCAGCAGCGCAGGGAACTACGAGCAGTACTTC. The full variable domain, rest sourced from reference TRBV5-1 and TRBJ2-7, is KAGVTQTPRYLIKTRGQQVTLSCSPISGHRSVSWYQQTPGQGLQFLFEYFSETQRNKGNFPGRFSGRQFSNSRSEMNVSTLELGDSALYLCASSAGNYEQYFGPGTRLTVT.

The CDR3: CASSLEPAVAQPQHF. The CDR3, as DNA: TGCGCCAGCAGCTTGGAGCCAGCCGTAGCTCAGCCCCAGCATTTT. The J gene is TRBJ1-5, the V gene TRBV5-1; D remains ambiguous. The CDR3 length is 15 residues. Germline CDR1 is SGHRS and CDR2 is YFSETQ. V was pared by 0 bases and J by 6 bases, with 13 bases between.

V and J are TRBV11-2 and TRBJ2-1, with D perhaps matching TRBD2 (5 bases). Germline V gene data show CDR1 as SGHAT and CDR2 as FQNNGV. The CDR3 loop spans 16 amino acids. Trimming took off 5 bases at V and 6 bases at J, with 20 bases between the two ends. The CDR3 region has the DNA TGTGCCAGCAGCCCGCGGGCGAGGGATTGGCGCAATGAGCAGTTCTTC. This translates into CASSPRARDWRNEQFF. Looking up the rest from reference TRBV11-2 and TRBJ2-1 gives the full variable domain: EAGVAQSPRYKIIEKRQSVAFWCNPISGHATLYWYQQILGQGPKLLIQFQNNGVVDDSQLPKDRFSAERLKGVDSTLKIQPAKLEDSAVYLCASSPRARDWRNEQFFGPGTRLTVL.

This clone came up once. V usage is TRBV6-1 and J usage is TRBJ1-5; D uncertain. Trimming left V 3 bases short and J 0 bases short, with 12 bases between. The CDR3 spans 16 residues. Germline lookup yields CDR1 MNHNS and CDR2 SASEGT. The CDR3 reads CASSDLTTYSNQPQHF. Written as DNA, the CDR3 is TGTGCCAGCAGTGATTTGACAACCTATAGCAATCAGCCCCAGCATTTT.

The DNA of the CDR3 is TGTGCCAGCAGTGAGGGCAGAAACCAAGAGACCCAGTACTTC. Translating gives CASSEGRNQETQYF. The genes are TRBV2 and TRBJ2-5; D gene unclear. Trimming removed 3 bases from V and 0 bases from J, with 8 bases in between. Germline assignment: CDR1 SNHLY and CDR2 FYNNEI. The CDR3 spans 14 residues.

The chain combines TRBV5-1 with TRBJ1-1; possible D gene TRBD1, 5 bases. Deletions cut 2 bases from V and 6 bases from J, with 11 bases between. Germline V lookup: CDR1 SGHRS, CDR2 YFSETQ. The length of the CDR3 is 13 residues. CDR3 sequence (DNA): TGCGCCAGCAGCTTCGGGGGGTCGGCTGAAGCTTTCTTT. Protein product: CASSFGGSAEAFF.

The chain employs TRBV9 and TRBJ1-2; 9 bases match TRBD1. The CDR3 runs to 17 residues. Trimming cost V 1 base and J 1 base; bases outside gene matches: 8. In germline, CDR1 is SGDLS, CDR2 YYNGEE. In DNA, the CDR3 is TGTGCCAGCAGCGTATTGGGACAGGGACCCTTTAACTATGGCTACACCTTC. Translating it yields CASSVLGQGPFNYGYTF. The whole variable domain, remainder taken from reference TRBV9 and TRBJ1-2, is DSGVTQTPKHLITATGQRVTLRCSPRSGDLSVYWYQQSLDQGLQFLIQYYNGEERAKGNILERFSAQQFPDLHSELNLSSLELGDSALYFCASSVLGQGPFNYGYTFGSGTRLTVV.

The chain joins TRBV6-1 to TRBJ2-7; 7 nucleotides align to TRBD1. Germline CDR1 reads MNHNS; CDR2 reads SASEGT. The J segment lost 3 bases and the V segment lost 3 bases, leaving 8 bases of the junction unmatched. The CDR3 sequence is 15 residues long. Here the CDR3 reads CASSDVGQRDYEQYF. The CDR3, as DNA: TGTGCCAGCAGTGATGTGGGACAGAGAGACTACGAGCAGTACTTC.

The V call is TRBV13, the J call TRBJ1-1, with 7 bases lining up with TRBD1. CDR1 is PRHDT and CDR2 is FYEKMQ in the germline V gene (reference sequence). Losses at the gene ends were 4 bases for V and 7 bases for J; bases not matched to a gene: 3. The CDR3 sequence is 12 residues long. The CDR3 nucleotides are TGTGCCAGCAGCTCGGGGACAGATGAAGCTTTCTTT. Its protein is CASSSGTDEAFF.

J is TRBJ2-6 and V is TRBV10-1, with TRBD2 identical over 7 bases. The length of the CDR3 is 15 residues. Germline V gives CDR1 WNHNN, CDR2 SYGVQD (reference sequence). The CDR3 reads CARDGGVSGANVLTF. Written as DNA, the CDR3 is TGCGCTCGCGATGGGGGGGTCTCTGGGGCCAACGTCCTGACTTTC.

The chain combines TRBV5-6 with TRBJ1-2; the D gene is possibly TRBD1 (5 bases). CDR1 and CDR2 (germline): SGHDT, YYEEEE. CDR3 length equals 11 residues. V was pared by 7 bases and J by 6 bases, with 10 bases between. CDR3 DNA sequence: TGTGCCAGCGGAAACAGGAATGGCTACACCTTC. This sequence encodes CASGNRNGYTF. Together with reference TRBV5-6 and TRBJ1-2, the CDR3 gives the full variable domain: DAGVTQSPTHLIKTRGQQVTLRCSPKSGHDTVSWYQQALGQGPQFIFQYYEEEERQRGNFPDRFSGHQFPNYSSELNVNALLLGDSALYLCASGNRNGYTFGSGTRLTVV.

This clone appeared once. The chain uses TRBV3-1 (or the pseudogene TRBV3-2) and TRBJ2-3; TRBD1 aligns across 8 bases. V shed 1 base and J 2 bases; nucleotides not matched to a gene: 2. Germline V gives CDR1 LGHDT, CDR2 YNNKEL (reference sequence). This CDR3 has 15 residues. CDR3 sequence: CASSQGQGPTDTQYF. The DNA of the CDR3 is TGTGCCAGCAGCCAAGGACAGGGGCCCACAGATACGCAGTATTTT.

J is TRBJ1-1 and V is TRBV23-1, with D possibly being TRBD1 (5 bases). TRBV23-1 is labeled an ORF, and its function is uncertain. CDR3 length: 13 residues. V lost 8 bases and J 4 bases, leaving 14 bases between the germline ends. CDR3 sequence reads: CASQASGATEAFF. Here the CDR3 DNA reads TGCGCCAGCCAGGCCTCTGGGGCCACTGAAGCTTTCTTT.